The subject of this entry is one TCR beta chain. The data stem from a study of blood T cell repertoires in COVID-19. Study-level background: COVID-19 samples collected from the United States, Italy and Spain covered acute and convalescent phases. T cells, B-cell-depleted T cells, or PBMCs provided the cDNA or gDNA that served as material.

Original processing notes: Reference gene primer amplification yielded estimated nucleated cell counts. Produced via immunoSEQ multiplex PCR; TCRdb's table is partial and in-frame only. The D gene and trimming were derived from the DNA, and the V and J assignments and clone size from that table. Here the sample spans approximately 68,000 clones, about 89% being singletons. The CDR3 is 13 residues long. Losses at the gene ends were 6 bases for V and 10 bases for J; bases not matched to a gene: 9. The germline V gene encodes CDR1 MNHEY and CDR2 SMNVEV (reference sequence). The specimen was peripheral blood. The rearrangement uses TRBV27 and TRBJ2-4; 7 bases are a match to TRBD2. The TCR was taken from a woman aged 55-70 years with acute or convalescent COVID-19. The CDR3 nucleotides read TGTGCCAGCAGCTATCTTGGGGAGGGGATTCAGTACTTC. Protein: CASSYLGEGIQYF.